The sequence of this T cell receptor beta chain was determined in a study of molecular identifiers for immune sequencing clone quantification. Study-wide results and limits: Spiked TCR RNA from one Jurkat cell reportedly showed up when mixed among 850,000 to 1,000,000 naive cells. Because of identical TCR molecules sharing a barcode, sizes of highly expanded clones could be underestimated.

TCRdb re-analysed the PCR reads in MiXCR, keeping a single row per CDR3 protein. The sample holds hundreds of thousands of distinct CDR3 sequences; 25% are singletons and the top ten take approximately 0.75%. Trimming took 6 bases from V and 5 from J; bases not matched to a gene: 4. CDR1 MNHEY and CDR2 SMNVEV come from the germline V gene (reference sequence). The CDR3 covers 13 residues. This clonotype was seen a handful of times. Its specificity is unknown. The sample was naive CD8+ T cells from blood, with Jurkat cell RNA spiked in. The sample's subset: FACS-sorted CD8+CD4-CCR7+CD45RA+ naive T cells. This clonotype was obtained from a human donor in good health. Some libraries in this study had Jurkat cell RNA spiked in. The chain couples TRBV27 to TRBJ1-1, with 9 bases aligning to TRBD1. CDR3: CASRYRGRTEAFF. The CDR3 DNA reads TGTGCCAGCAGATACAGGGGGCGGACTGAAGCTTTCTTT.